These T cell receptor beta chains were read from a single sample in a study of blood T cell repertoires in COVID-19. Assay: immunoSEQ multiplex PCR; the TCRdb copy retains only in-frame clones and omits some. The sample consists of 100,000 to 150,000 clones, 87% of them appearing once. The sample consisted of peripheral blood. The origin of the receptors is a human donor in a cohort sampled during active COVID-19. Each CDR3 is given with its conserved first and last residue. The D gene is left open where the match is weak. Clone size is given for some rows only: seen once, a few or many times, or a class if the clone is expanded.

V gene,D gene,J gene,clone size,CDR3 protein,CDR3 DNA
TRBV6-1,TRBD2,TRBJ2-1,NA,CASSEALLGLAGVYNEQFF,TGTGCCAGCAGTGAAGCGCTTCTTGGCCTAGCGGGAGTCTACAATGAGCAGTTCTTC
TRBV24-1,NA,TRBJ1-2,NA,CATSDLWAGYNYGYTF,TGTGCCACCAGTGATTTGTGGGCAGGGTACAACTATGGCTACACCTTC
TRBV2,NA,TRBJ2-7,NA,CASSGGTFTPSYEQYF,TGTGCCAGCAGTGGAGGGACATTTACCCCCTCCTACGAGCAGTACTTC
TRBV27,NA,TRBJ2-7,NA,CASQGGTSYEQYF,TGTGCCAGCCAAGGCGGGACCTCCTACGAGCAGTACTTC
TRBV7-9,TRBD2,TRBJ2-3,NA,CASSLLASGIGTDTQYF,TGTGCCAGCAGCTTATTGGCTAGCGGGATAGGCACAGATACGCAGTATTTT
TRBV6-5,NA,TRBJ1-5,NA,CASSLTPGGNQPQHF,TGTGCCAGCAGCCTGACCCCGGGAGGCAATCAGCCCCAGCATTTT
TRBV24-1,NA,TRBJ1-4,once,CATSDPARSREKLFF,TGTGCCACCAGTGATCCAGCGAGGAGCAGAGAAAAACTGTTTTTT
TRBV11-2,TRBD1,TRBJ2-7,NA,CASSPTGGYEQYF,TGTGCCAGCAGCCCGACAGGGGGCTACGAGCAGTACTTC
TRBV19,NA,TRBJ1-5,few,CASTTTGLNQPQHF,TGTGCCAGTACTACAACAGGGCTCAATCAGCCCCAGCATTTT
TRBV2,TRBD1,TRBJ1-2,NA,CASRADRGRVNYTF,TGTGCCAGCAGGGCAGACAGGGGTAGGGTAAACTACACCTTC
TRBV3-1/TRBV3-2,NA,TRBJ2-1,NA,CASSHSGEQFF,TGTGCCAGCAGCCATAGCGGAGAGCAGTTCTTC
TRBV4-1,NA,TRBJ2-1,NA,CASSHTLINEQFF,TGCGCCAGCAGCCATACCCTAATCAATGAGCAGTTCTTC
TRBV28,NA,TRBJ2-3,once,CASSNNRVPPDTQYF,TGTGCCAGCAGTAACAACAGGGTACCACCAGATACGCAGTATTTT
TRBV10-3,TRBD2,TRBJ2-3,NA,CAISELAGGVDTQYF,TGTGCCATCAGTGAGTTGGCGGGGGGGGTGGATACGCAGTATTTT
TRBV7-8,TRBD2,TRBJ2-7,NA,CASSSKGLAGSYEQYF,TGTGCCAGCAGTTCAAAAGGACTAGCGGGATCCTACGAGCAGTACTTC
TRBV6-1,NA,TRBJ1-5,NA,CASSEVAGGHSNQPQHF,TGTGCCAGCAGTGAGGTCGCCGGGGGTCATAGCAATCAGCCCCAGCATTTT
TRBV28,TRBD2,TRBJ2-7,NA,CASSLRLAGVCGYEQYF,TGTGCCAGCAGTCTAAGACTAGCGGGAGTTTGCGGCTACGAGCAGTACTTC
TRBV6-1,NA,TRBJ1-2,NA,CASSEEREWHGYTF,TGTGCCAGCAGTGAAGAAAGGGAGTGGCATGGCTACACCTTC
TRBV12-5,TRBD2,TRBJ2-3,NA,CASGRTSGKTDTQYF,TGTGCTAGTGGGAGGACTAGCGGGAAGACAGATACGCAGTATTTT
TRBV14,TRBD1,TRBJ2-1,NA,CASSPPGQGFYNEQFF,TGTGCCAGCAGCCCCCCGGGACAGGGGTTCTACAATGAGCAGTTCTTC
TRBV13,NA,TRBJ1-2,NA,CASSSRPKSMGYTF,TGTGCCAGCTCGTCCAGGCCCAAATCCATGGGCTACACCTTC
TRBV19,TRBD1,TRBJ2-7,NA,CASSTTGGLYEQYF,TGTGCCAGTAGTACCACAGGGGGTCTCTACGAGCAGTACTTC
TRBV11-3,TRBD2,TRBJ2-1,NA,CASSLAPGQRTSGRDNEQLF,TGTGCCAGCAGCTTAGCTCCCGGCCAGCGAACTAGCGGGAGGGACAATGAGCAGCTCTTC
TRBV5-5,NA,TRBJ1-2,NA,CASSPTAFYGYTF,TGTGCCAGCAGCCCGACAGCATTTTATGGCTACACCTTC
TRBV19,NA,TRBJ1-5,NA,CASKSPIGTQPQHF,TGTGCCAGTAAAAGCCCGATCGGTACTCAGCCCCAGCATTTT
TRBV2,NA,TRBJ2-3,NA,CASTTGFTDTQYF,TGTGCCAGCACGACAGGCTTCACAGATACGCAGTATTTT
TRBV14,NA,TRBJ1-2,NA,CASSRGTQFNYGYTF,TGTGCCAGCAGCCGAGGGACACAGTTTAACTATGGCTACACCTTC
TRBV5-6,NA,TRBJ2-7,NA,CASSLRLSEGYF,TGTGCCAGCAGCTTGAGGCTGAGCGAGGGGTACTTC
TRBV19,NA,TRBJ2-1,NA,CASSIRGTNIYEQFF,TGTGCCAGTAGTATTAGGGGCACGAATATCTATGAGCAGTTCTTC
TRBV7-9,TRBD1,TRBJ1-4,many,CASSPSAAGGEKLFF,TGTGCCAGCAGCCCATCAGCGGCAGGGGGAGAAAAACTGTTTTTT
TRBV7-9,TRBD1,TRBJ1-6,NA,CASSREGAGNSPLHF,TGTGCCAGCTCTCGGGAGGGGGCCGGGAATTCACCCCTCCACTTT
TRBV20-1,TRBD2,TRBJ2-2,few,CSASTGGNTGELFF,TGCAGTGCTAGTACGGGGGGGAACACCGGGGAGCTGTTTTTT
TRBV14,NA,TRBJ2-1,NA,CASSQSRRNEQFF,TGTGCCAGCAGCCAAAGTCGGAGGAATGAGCAGTTCTTC
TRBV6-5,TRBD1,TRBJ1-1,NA,CASRGQGSKNTEAFF,TGTGCCAGCAGGGGACAGGGAAGCAAGAACACTGAAGCTTTCTTT
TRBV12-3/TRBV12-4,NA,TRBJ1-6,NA,CASSKTGDSPLHF,TGTGCCAGCAGCAAGACGGGTGATTCACCCCTCCACTTT
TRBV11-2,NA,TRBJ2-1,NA,CASSPSLAGKNNEQFF,TGTGCCAGCAGCCCCTCTCTGGCGGGAAAGAACAATGAGCAGTTCTTC
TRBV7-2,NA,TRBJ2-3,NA,CASSLLAGDTQYF,TGTGCCAGCAGCTTACTCGCGGGAGATACGCAGTATTTT
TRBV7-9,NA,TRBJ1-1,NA,CASSPMTTANTEAFF,TGTGCCAGCAGCCCCATGACGACAGCGAACACTGAAGCTTTCTTT
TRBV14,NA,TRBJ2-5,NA,CASSQEGRETQYF,TGTGCCAGCAGCCAAGAGGGGAGGGAGACCCAGTACTTC
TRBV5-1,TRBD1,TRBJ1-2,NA,CASSPGGAAGYTF,TGCGCCAGCAGCCCAGGGGGCGCGGCTGGCTACACCTTC
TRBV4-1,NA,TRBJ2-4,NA,CASSQGDRLAKNIQYF,TGCGCCAGCAGCCAAGGCGACAGGCTAGCCAAAAACATTCAGTACTTC
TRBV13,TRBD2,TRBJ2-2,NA,CASSPAAGGPGTGELFF,TGTGCCAGCAGCCCGGCGGCGGGAGGGCCGGGCACCGGGGAGCTGTTTTTT
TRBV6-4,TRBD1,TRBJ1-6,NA,CASSDSRDRPLHF,TGTGCCAGCAGTGACTCTCGGGACAGACCCCTCCACTTT
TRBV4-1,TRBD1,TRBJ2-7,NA,CASSQGGQVWQYF,TGCGCCAGCAGCCAAGGGGGACAGGTCTGGCAGTACTTC
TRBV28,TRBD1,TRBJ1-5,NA,CASSLKGGGRSNQPQHF,TGTGCCAGCAGTTTAAAAGGGGGCGGACGGAGCAATCAGCCCCAGCATTTT
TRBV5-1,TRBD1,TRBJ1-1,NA,CASNRQGADTEAFF,TGCGCCAGCAACCGACAGGGGGCGGACACTGAAGCTTTCTTT
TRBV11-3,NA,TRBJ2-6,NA,CASSLPGPEGANVLTF,TGTGCCAGCAGCTTGCCCGGTCCCGAAGGGGCCAACGTCCTGACTTTC
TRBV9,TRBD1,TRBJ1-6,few,CASSSRQGAVSSPLHF,TGTGCCAGCAGCTCCCGACAGGGGGCGGTTTCTTCACCCCTCCACTTT
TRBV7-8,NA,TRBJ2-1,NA,CASSLTLTGNSYNEQFF,TGTGCCAGCAGCCTCACTTTGACAGGCAACTCCTACAATGAGCAGTTCTTC
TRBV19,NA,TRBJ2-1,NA,CASSDSPREQFF,TGTGCCAGTAGCGACAGCCCCCGGGAGCAGTTCTTC
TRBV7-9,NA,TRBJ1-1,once,CASSNYYEHGTTEAFF,TGTGCCAGCAGTAATTATTACGAACACGGGACAACTGAAGCTTTCTTT
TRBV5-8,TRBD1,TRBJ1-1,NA,CASSSPRQGEAFF,TGTGCCAGCAGCTCCCCCCGACAGGGGGAAGCTTTCTTT
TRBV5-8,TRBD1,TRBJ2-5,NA,CASSLMGQAAGETQYF,TGTGCCAGCAGCCTTATGGGACAGGCGGCGGGGGAGACCCAGTACTTC
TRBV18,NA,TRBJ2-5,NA,CASSPTEETQYF,TGTGCCAGCTCACCAACGGAGGAGACCCAGTACTTC